A selection of T cell receptor beta chains follows, all from one sample in a study of shared clonotypes between healthy human individuals. Here immunoSEQ multiplex PCR was the method, and the copy in TCRdb shows in-frame clones only, minus some. Altogether 95,000 to 120,000 clones are present, about 63% being singletons, with the ten largest covering around 26%. The sample taken for sequencing was memory CD8+ T cells sorted from blood. The origin of the receptors is a woman in her twenties or thirties in good health. Each CDR3 is given with its conserved first and last residue. Fields, in order: J gene, clone size, D gene, V gene, CDR3 DNA, CDR3 protein. The D gene is left open where the match is weak. Only part of the rows carry a size: once, few, many, or a class if the clone is expanded.

TRBJ1-4 . . TRBV10-3 TGTGCCATCAGTGAGTCCAGGGCAACCTCTGAAAAACTGTTTTTT CAISESRATSEKLFF
TRBJ2-6 . . TRBV7-9 TGTGCCAGCAGCCCCCGACAGTACTCTGGGGCCAACGTCCTGACTTTC CASSPRQYSGANVLTF
TRBJ2-2 many . TRBV6-4 TGTGCCAGCGGCGAAGGGCCCACCGGGGAGCTGTTTTTT CASGEGPTGELFF
TRBJ1-2 once . TRBV6-1 TGTGCCAGCAGTGATACCCAACGATGGGGCTACACCTTC CASSDTQRWGYTF
TRBJ2-3 . TRBD1 TRBV27 TGTGCCAGCAGTGGGCAGGGGGACGATACGCAGTATTTT CASSGQGDDTQYF
TRBJ1-5 many . TRBV6-1 TGTGCCAGCAGTGAAGAGGAGGGAGGCAATCAGCCCCAGCATTTT CASSEEEGGNQPQHF
TRBJ2-7 . TRBD1 TRBV29-1 TGCAGCGTTGACCAGGGGGATTATAGGGAGCAGTACTTC CSVDQGDYREQYF
TRBJ1-2 once TRBD1 TRBV28 TGTGCCACCGGACAGGGGACCGATGGCTACACCTTC CATGQGTDGYTF
TRBJ2-3 . . TRBV5-4 TGTGCCAGCAGCTTGGAGGCGGGTAGGGATACGCAGTATTTT CASSLEAGRDTQYF
TRBJ2-1 . . TRBV29-1 TGCAGCGTTGAACCACCGGGGGGCCAGCAGTTCTTC CSVEPPGGQQFF
TRBJ1-1 . . TRBV21-1 TGTGCCAGCACTAGGGCCCGGAACACTGAAGCTTTCTTT CASTRARNTEAFF
TRBJ2-7 many . TRBV10-2 TGCGCCAGCAGTGAGAGTAGCACTGACTTCTACGAGCAGTACTTC CASSESSTDFYEQYF
TRBJ2-7 . . TRBV5-1 TGCGCCAGCAGCTTGGTCACCCGGGGATTCAGCTCCTACGAGCAGTACTTC CASSLVTRGFSSYEQYF
TRBJ1-4 . TRBD1 TRBV11-2 TGTGCCAGCAGCTCGAAGGGGGCTTATGAAAAACTGTTTTTT CASSSKGAYEKLFF
TRBJ2-1 . . TRBV7-9 TGTGCCAGCAGCTTAGGACTTACCGACAATGAGCAGTTCTTC CASSLGLTDNEQFF
TRBJ2-1 few . TRBV19 TGTGCCAGTAGTCAATTACAGGACACCTACAATGAGCAGTTCTTC CASSQLQDTYNEQFF
TRBJ2-2 few . TRBV6-5 TGTGCCAGCAGTTACGTTAGCCAACCCATCGGGGAGCTGTTTTTT CASSYVSQPIGELFF
TRBJ2-7 medium-sized . TRBV29-1 TGCAGCGTTGATCACGAGGCAGGGAACGAGCAGTACTTC CSVDHEAGNEQYF
TRBJ1-2 . . TRBV15 TGTGCCACCAGCATCAATTTTAGGACCGATGGCTACACCTTC CATSINFRTDGYTF
TRBJ1-2 . . TRBV6-6 TGTGCCAGCAGTTGGGTGCATGGCTACACCTTC CASSWVHGYTF
TRBJ2-6 . . TRBV10-2 TGCGCCAGCCGACAGCAGGGATTTGGGGCCAACGTCCTGACTTTC CASRQQGFGANVLTF
TRBJ2-1 once . TRBV5-1 TGCGCCAGCAGCTTGGAAGGCGGGTACAATGAGCAGTTCTTC CASSLEGGYNEQFF
TRBJ2-7 . . TRBV27 TGTGCCAGCAGTTCCTCCCAGACAGAATCCTACGAGCAGTACTTC CASSSSQTESYEQYF
TRBJ2-1 . TRBD2 TRBV25-1 TGTGCCAGCAGTACCGGGACTAGCGGGAGGGGTGAGCAGTTCTTC CASSTGTSGRGEQFF
TRBJ2-7 . TRBD1 TRBV15 TGTGCCACCAGCGCCCAACAGGGGCCCGCCTACGAGCAGTACTTC CATSAQQGPAYEQYF
TRBJ2-6 . . TRBV1 TGCACCAGCAGAATAGTTTGCCGTGCACAAAGTCGGGCCAACGTCCTGACTTTC CTSRIVCRAQSRANVLTF
TRBJ2-1 . TRBD1 TRBV6-4 TGTGCCAGCAGTTACTCGTTACAGGGGAACAATGAGCAGTTCTTC CASSYSLQGNNEQFF
TRBJ2-7 . . TRBV27 TGTGCCAGCAGTCGCGGGACAAATGACGAGCAGTACTTC CASSRGTNDEQYF
TRBJ2-6 . . TRBV6-6 TGTGCCAGCAATGGAGTCTCTGGGGCCAACGTCCTGACTTTC CASNGVSGANVLTF
TRBJ2-5 . TRBD2 TRBV16 TGTGCCAGCAGCTCCCGACTAGCGGGCTTCCAAGAGACCCAGTACTTC CASSSRLAGFQETQYF
TRBJ1-2 . . TRBV4-1 TGCGCCAGCAGCCACCGCAACGATTTCGGATACACCTTC CASSHRNDFGYTF
TRBJ1-1 few . TRBV6-1 TGTGCCAGCAGCGGGACGGAGAACACTGAAGCTTTCTTT CASSGTENTEAFF
TRBJ1-2 . TRBD1 TRBV10-3 TGTGCCATCAGTAAACCTAGGGACAGATTCCTCTATGGCTACACCTTC CAISKPRDRFLYGYTF
TRBJ1-2 once . TRBV7-8 TGTGCCAGCAGCTTTGACCGCTCCTATGGCTACACCTTC CASSFDRSYGYTF
TRBJ2-1 . . TRBV6-5 TGTGCCAGCGCGGTAGCGGCCGATATCAACAATGAGCAGTTCTTC CASAVAADINNEQFF
TRBJ2-3 . . TRBV4-1 TGCGCCAGCAGCCAAGTAATTCAGCCCCTAGGGGGAGATACGCAGTATTTT CASSQVIQPLGGDTQYF
TRBJ1-5 . . TRBV6-1 TGTGCCAGCACCCCCGAGGGACAGCCCCAGCATTTT CASTPEGQPQHF
TRBJ2-1 . . TRBV27 TGTGCCAGCAGTTTAGTCCGTTCGGGGGATGAGCAGTTCTTC CASSLVRSGDEQFF
TRBJ2-3 . . TRBV6-4 TGTGCCAGCAGTGAGTCGTTAGACGGGATGGGTACGCAGTATTTT CASSESLDGMGTQYF
TRBJ2-7 . TRBD2 TRBV6-5 TGTGCCAGCAGTTCCGGACTAGCAACCTACGAGCAGTACTTC CASSSGLATYEQYF